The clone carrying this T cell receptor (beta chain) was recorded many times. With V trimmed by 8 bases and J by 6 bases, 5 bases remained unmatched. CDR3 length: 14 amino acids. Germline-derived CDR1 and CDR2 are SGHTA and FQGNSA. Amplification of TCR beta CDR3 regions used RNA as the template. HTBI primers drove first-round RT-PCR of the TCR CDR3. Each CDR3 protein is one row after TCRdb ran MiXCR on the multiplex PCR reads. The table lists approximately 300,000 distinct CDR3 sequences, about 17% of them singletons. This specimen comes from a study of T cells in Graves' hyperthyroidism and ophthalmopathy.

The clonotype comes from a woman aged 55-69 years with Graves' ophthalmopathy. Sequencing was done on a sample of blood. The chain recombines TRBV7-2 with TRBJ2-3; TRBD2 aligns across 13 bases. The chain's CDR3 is CASHPLAGGDTQYF. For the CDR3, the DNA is TGTGCCAGCCACCCACTAGCGGGGGGGGATACGCAGTATTTT.